Below are 2 T cell receptor beta chains sequenced from a single sample in a study of blood T cell repertoires in COVID-19. Some clones are missing from TCRdb's copy, which holds only in-frame ones; the method was immunoSEQ multiplex PCR. The sample has about 99,000 clones; more than 65% are singletons. The sequenced sample consisted of peripheral blood. The receptor set was obtained from a woman of 80 years or more with active or convalescent COVID-19.

The chain joins TRBV28 to TRBJ1-2; possibly TRBD1 for D (5 bases). V gave up 7 bases and J gave up 1 base, with 10 bases separating them. Germline loops: CDR1 MDHEN, CDR2 SYDVKM. The CDR3 has 13 amino acids. The CDR3 sequence is CASIGAINYGYTF. The CDR3 DNA follows: TGTGCCAGCATTGGGGCGATTAACTATGGCTACACCTTC.

The chain combines TRBV5-1 with TRBJ2-7, with 8 bases matching TRBD2. The V and J ends lost 0 bases and 1 base, in that order; junction bases with no gene match: 3. The CDR3 consists of 15 residues. Germline CDR1 reads SGHRS; CDR2 reads YFSETQ. This CDR3 reads CASSLEGGRSYEQYF. The CDR3 DNA reads as TGCGCCAGCAGCTTGGAAGGCGGGAGGTCCTACGAGCAGTACTTC.